One sample yielded the 12 T cell receptor beta chains listed below, sequenced in a study of response to subunit inactivated influenza vaccine. TCRdb used MiXCR to reprocess the RT-PCR reads, holding one entry per CDR3 protein. Seen here are more than 700,000 distinct CDR3 sequences, 21% observed once, and the top ten hold about a tenth. The sample here was PBMCs from blood, taken about 5 days after vaccination. The receptor source for this set is a man aged 45 to 65 who received an inactivated influenza vaccine.

V gene TRBV28 combines with J gene TRBJ2-5; weak D call: TRBD1 (6 bases). There are 13 residues in the CDR3. V lost 4 bases, J lost 4 bases, and 10 bases lay in between. Germline CDR1 and CDR2: MDHEN and SYDVKM. CDR3 loop: CASSYRVVETQYF. The CDR3 DNA sequence: TGTGCCAGCAGTTACAGGGTTGTAGAGACCCAGTACTTC.

The V and J genes are TRBV25-1 and TRBJ1-3, with a weak D call TRBD1 (6 bases). V lost 2 bases and J lost 2, with 7 bases in between. Germline V gene sequence: CDR1 MGHDK, CDR2 SYGVNS. This CDR3 has 14 amino acids. The CDR3 protein is CASSEGGPGNTIYF. The CDR3, as DNA: TGTGCCAGCAGTGAAGGGGGGCCTGGAAACACCATATATTTT.

The rearrangement links TRBV11-2 to TRBJ2-7; D may be TRBD2 (5 bases). V lost 5 bases and J 0 bases, leaving 17 bases between the germline ends. The CDR3 length is 16 residues. Germline CDR1 reads SGHAT; CDR2 reads FQNNGV. The CDR3 coding sequence is TGTGCCAGCAGCCCATTCTCCCGAGGGTCCTCCTACGAGCAGTACTTC. The encoded protein is CASSPFSRGSSYEQYF.

The CDR3 nucleotides read TGTGCCAGCAAAGGGGGTAGGAACACTCAGAACACTGAAGCTTTCTTT. The encoded protein is CASKGGRNTQNTEAFF. The J gene is TRBJ1-1, the V gene TRBV14; possibly TRBD1 for D (6 bases). The length of the CDR3 is 16 residues. V shed 7 bases and J shed 1 base, with 19 bases lying between them. CDR1 is SGHDN, CDR2 FVKESK, per germline.

This chain joins TRBV15 and TRBJ2-7; 16 nucleotides align to TRBD2. The junction had 9 bases not matched to a gene; V was cut back by 4 bases and J by 6 bases. Germline V gene sequence: CDR1 LNHNV, CDR2 YYDKDF (reference sequence). This CDR3 comprises 17 residues. CDR3 residues: CATSIGTSGRAPREQYF. CDR3 nucleotides: TGTGCCACCAGCATCGGGACTAGCGGGAGGGCCCCGCGCGAGCAGTACTTC. Variable domain in full (rest from reference TRBV15 and TRBJ2-7): DAMVIQNPRYQVTQFGKPVTLSCSQTLNHNVMYWYQQKSSQAPKLLFHYYDKDFNNEADTPDNFQSRRPNTSFCFLDIRSPGLGDTAMYLCATSIGTSGRAPREQYFGPGTRLTVT.

The rearrangement uses TRBV28 and TRBJ1-4; TRBD1 might be the D (6 bases). This CDR3 comprises 15 residues. V was trimmed by 1 base and J by 3 bases, leaving 9 bases between them. Germline V gene sequence: CDR1 MDHEN, CDR2 SYDVKM. The CDR3 DNA is TGTGCCAGCAGTTTATCAGGGGACCCTAATGAAAAACTGTTTTTT. Encoded protein: CASSLSGDPNEKLFF.

This clonotype was detected a few times. The V call is TRBV5-5, the J call TRBJ1-2; TRBD1 agrees at 9 bases. V lost 6 bases to trimming and J lost 2 bases; unmatched junction nucleotides: 11. The CDR3 runs 16 residues. Germline lookup yields CDR1 SGHKS and CDR2 YYEKEE (reference sequence). The CDR3 nucleotides are TGTGCCAGCATCAATCACCCGGGACAGGGAAACTATGGCTACACCTTC. Encoded protein: CASINHPGQGNYGYTF.

This clonotype was counted at least ten times. This chain connects TRBV7-9 to TRBJ2-3, with D perhaps TRBD1 or TRBD2 (5 bases each). The ends were cut back, 1 base at V and 0 bases at J, with 14 bases in the middle. This CDR3 spans 17 amino acids. Germline CDR1 is SEHNR and CDR2 is FQNEAQ (reference sequence). The CDR3 region is CASSLGFPGPSTDTQYF. The CDR3 nucleotides are TGTGCCAGCAGCTTAGGATTCCCGGGGCCAAGCACAGATACGCAGTATTTT.

This sequence joins TRBV6-2 or TRBV6-3 and TRBJ2-3; tentatively, D is TRBD2 (6 bases). The ends were cut back, 2 bases at V and 0 bases at J, with 24 bases in the middle. This CDR3 is built from 20 residues. Germline loops: CDR1 MNHEY, CDR2 SVGEGT. The CDR3 DNA follows: TGTGCCAGCAGTTACCAGTATACGGGAGAAGGGGTTTTCAGCACAGATACGCAGTATTTT. This gives the protein CASSYQYTGEGVFSTDTQYF.

The chain has TRBV20-1 and TRBJ2-3; perhaps TRBD2 as D (6 bases). Trimming shortened V by 4 bases and J by 2 bases, and 19 bases separated the two germline ends. The germline CDR1 and CDR2 sequences are DFQATT and SNEGSKA (reference sequence). There are 16 residues in the CDR3. CDR3 residues: CSAMSARGLSTDTQYF. CDR3 coding DNA: TGCAGTGCTATGTCTGCGCGGGGACTTTCCACAGATACGCAGTATTTT.

This clonotype was seen only a few times. V usage is TRBV11-2 and J usage is TRBJ2-5; possible D gene TRBD2, 6 bases. This CDR3 contains 15 residues. V was cut by 4 bases and J by 5 bases, with 17 bases left in between. The germline gives CDR1 SGHAT, CDR2 FQNNGV. The CDR3, as DNA: TGTGCCAGCAGCTCCTCCGCGGGGAGTTCCGAGACCCAGTACTTC. Protein: CASSSSAGSSETQYF. The full variable domain, its missing parts supplied by reference TRBV11-2 and TRBJ2-5, is EAGVAQSPRYKIIEKRQSVAFWCNPISGHATLYWYQQILGQGPKLLIQFQNNGVVDDSQLPKDRFSAERLKGVDSTLKIQPAKLEDSAVYLCASSSSAGSSETQYFGPGTRLLVL.

There are a few counts of this clonotype. The rearrangement uses TRBV12-3 or TRBV12-4 and TRBJ2-3; no clear D gene. V was clipped by 0 bases and J by 7 bases, with 8 bases between them. The CDR3 runs to 13 residues. The CDR3 sequence: CASSLAAVNTQYF. The CDR3 nucleotides are TGTGCCAGCAGTTTAGCCGCCGTAAATACGCAGTATTTT.